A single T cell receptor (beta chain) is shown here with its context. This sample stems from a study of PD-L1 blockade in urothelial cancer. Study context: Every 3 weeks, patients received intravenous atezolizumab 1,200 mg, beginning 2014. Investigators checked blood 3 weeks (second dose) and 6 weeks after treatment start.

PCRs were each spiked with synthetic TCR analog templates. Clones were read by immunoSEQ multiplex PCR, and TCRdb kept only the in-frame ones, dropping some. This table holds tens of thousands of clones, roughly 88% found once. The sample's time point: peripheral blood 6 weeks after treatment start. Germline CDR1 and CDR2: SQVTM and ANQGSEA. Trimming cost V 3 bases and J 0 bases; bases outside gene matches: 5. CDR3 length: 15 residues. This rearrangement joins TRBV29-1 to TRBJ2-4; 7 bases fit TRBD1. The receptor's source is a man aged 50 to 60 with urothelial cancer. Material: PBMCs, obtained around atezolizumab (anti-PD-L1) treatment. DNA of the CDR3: TGCAGCGTTGAGGACAGGTCAATAGCCAAAAACATTCAGTACTTC. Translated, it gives CSVEDRSIAKNIQYF.